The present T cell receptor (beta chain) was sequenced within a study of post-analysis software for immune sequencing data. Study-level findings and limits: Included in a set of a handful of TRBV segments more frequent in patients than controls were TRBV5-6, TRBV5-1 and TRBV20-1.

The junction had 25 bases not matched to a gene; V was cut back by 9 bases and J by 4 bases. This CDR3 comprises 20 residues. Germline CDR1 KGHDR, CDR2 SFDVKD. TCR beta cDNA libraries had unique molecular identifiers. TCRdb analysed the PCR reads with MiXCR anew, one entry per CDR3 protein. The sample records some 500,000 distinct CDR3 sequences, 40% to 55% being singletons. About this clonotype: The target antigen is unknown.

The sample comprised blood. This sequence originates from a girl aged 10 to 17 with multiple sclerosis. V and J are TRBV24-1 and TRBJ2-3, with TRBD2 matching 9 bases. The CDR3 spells CATSYGPRARGGRAADTQYF. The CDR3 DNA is TGTGCCACCTCATATGGCCCCCGGGCCCGCGGCGGGAGGGCCGCAGATACGCAGTATTTT.